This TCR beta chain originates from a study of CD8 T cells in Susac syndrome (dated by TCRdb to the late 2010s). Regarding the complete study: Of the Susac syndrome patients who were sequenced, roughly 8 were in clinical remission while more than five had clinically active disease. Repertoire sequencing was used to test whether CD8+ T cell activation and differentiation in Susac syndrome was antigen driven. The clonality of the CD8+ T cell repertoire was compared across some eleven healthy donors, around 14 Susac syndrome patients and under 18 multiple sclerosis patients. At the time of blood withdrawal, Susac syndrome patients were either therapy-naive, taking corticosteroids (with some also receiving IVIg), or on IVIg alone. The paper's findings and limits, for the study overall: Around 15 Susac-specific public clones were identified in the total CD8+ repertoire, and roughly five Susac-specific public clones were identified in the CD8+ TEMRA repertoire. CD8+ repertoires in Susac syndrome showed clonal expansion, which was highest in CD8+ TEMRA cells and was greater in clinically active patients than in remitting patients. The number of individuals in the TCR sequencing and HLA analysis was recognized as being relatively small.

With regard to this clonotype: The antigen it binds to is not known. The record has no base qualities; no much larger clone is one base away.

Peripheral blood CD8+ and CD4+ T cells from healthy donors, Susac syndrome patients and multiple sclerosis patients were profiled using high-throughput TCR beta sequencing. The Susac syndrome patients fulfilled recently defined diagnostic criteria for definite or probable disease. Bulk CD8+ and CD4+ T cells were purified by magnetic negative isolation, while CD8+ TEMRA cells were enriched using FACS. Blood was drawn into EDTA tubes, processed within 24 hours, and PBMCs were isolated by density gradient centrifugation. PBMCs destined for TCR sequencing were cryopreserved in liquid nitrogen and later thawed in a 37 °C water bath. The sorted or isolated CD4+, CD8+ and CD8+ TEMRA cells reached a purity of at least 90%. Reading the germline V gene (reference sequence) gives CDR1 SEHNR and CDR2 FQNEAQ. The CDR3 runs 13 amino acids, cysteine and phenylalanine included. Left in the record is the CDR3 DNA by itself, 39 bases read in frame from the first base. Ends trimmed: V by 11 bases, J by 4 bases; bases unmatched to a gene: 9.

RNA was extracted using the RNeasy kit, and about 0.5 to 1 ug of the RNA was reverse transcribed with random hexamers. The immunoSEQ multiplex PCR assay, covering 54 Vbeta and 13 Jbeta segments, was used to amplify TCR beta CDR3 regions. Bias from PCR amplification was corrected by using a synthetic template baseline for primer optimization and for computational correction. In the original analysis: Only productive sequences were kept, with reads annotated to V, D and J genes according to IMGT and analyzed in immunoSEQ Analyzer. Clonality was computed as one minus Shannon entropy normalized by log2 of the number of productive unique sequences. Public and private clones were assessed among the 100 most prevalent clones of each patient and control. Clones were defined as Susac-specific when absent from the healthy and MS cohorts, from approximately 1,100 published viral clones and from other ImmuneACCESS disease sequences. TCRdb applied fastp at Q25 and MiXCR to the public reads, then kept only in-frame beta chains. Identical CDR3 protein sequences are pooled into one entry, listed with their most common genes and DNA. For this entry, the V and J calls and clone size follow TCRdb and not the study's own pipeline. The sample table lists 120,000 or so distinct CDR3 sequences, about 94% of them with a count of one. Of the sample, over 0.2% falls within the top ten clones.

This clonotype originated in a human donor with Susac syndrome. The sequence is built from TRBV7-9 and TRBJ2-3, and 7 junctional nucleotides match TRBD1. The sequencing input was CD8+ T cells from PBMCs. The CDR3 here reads CAEQGVRSDTQYF. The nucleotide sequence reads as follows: TGTGCCGAGCAGGGGGTCAGGTCAGATACGCAGTATTTT.